The sequence of this T cell receptor (beta chain) was determined in a study of blood T cells in healthy people across ages. Looked up from germline, CDR1 is SGHVS and CDR2 is FQNEAQ. V shed 0 bases and J 3 bases; nucleotides not matched to a gene: 5. This CDR3 spans 16 amino acids. A sample-barcoded 5' primer and a J-beta primer mix were used in a second PCR of roughly 6 to 11 cycles. TCRdb used MiXCR to reprocess the 5' RACE reads, holding one entry per CDR3 protein. Of over 550,000 distinct CDR3 sequences in the sample, around 31% were seen once. Extracted total RNA amounted to at least 5.5 micrograms for each sample.

The sequence was obtained from a woman of 80 years or more in good health. Input material: blood. The V and J genes are TRBV7-8 and TRBJ1-1; 9 positions match TRBD1. The DNA for the CDR3 is TGTGCCAGCAGCTTAGCCCTGACAGGGGGAGACACTGAAGCTTTCTTT. Its protein is CASSLALTGGDTEAFF.